This is a list of T cell receptor beta chains from one sample in a study of spatial heterogeneity in lung cancer. TCRdb itself ran the 5' RACE reads through MiXCR, one entry per CDR3 protein. This sample carries about 16,000 distinct CDR3 sequences, approximately 5% of them seen once, and the ten largest clones take over 9%. The source material was lung tumor tissue, sampled at surgery. The receptors shown here come from a female donor with early-stage non-small cell lung cancer. The conserved cysteine and the conserved F or W are not part of the CDR3 here. Fields, in order: V gene, clone size, CDR3 protein. Some rows mark clone size as missing; the rest say once, few, many or name a class of expanded clone.

>TRBV15|many
ATSRGNSARTDTQY
>TRBV18|many
ASSPAGSTNEKLF
>TRBV27|many
ASRARGDQPQH
>TRBV5-4|.
ASSPTPQDTQY
>TRBV6-5|few
ASSDGPGGYEQY
>TRBV25-1|few
ASSEYEGLAEYNEQF
>TRBV20-1|many
SARGTAAYEQY
>TRBV7-2|many
ASRRIGYSSSGLAGGYT
>TRBV7-9|many
ASSVSSAGGRSEQY
>TRBV7-9|many
ASSLKEGWEGYT
>TRBV9|many
ASSVAGTSGASEQY
>TRBV9|.
ASSVRGTYQETQY
>TRBV10-2|few
ASSESSGLPYEQY
>TRBV10-3|many
AISEGLAGYQETQY
>TRBV20-1|.
SAITSGRGEQF
>TRBV5-1|many
ASSFGGVEDTQY
>TRBV10-3|many
AITSQENQPQH
>TRBV18|.
ASSPSSGTAYGYT
>TRBV7-2|.
ASSPRLAGDRTQY
>TRBV4-2|many
ASSQTGQGVNEQY
>TRBV27|.
ASTPLGAGVANEQF
>TRBV12-3/TRBV12-4|many
ASSPRNTEAF
>TRBV19|many
ASSMVGSEAF
>TRBV20-1|.
SASPLTSGVQETQY
>TRBV9|medium-sized
ASSVGTTGSDTQY
>TRBV7-2|many
ASSPMGGLTEAF
>TRBV10-1|many
ASSEAVRNTQY
>TRBV6-2/TRBV6-3|few
ASGHRVRYEQY
>TRBV12-3/TRBV12-4|many
ASSSTSGIAKNIQY
>TRBV7-9|few
ASSYPGTGAYEQY
>TRBV28|many
ASLSSGANVLT
>TRBV7-3|.
ASSSYPGLAGVGPYNEQF
>TRBV28|few
ASSLWGGSAYEQY
>TRBV6-5|many
ASSYSTRVGYGYT
>TRBV4-1|many
ASRLTGGTNEKLF
>TRBV7-9|.
ASSLTGSGTDTQY